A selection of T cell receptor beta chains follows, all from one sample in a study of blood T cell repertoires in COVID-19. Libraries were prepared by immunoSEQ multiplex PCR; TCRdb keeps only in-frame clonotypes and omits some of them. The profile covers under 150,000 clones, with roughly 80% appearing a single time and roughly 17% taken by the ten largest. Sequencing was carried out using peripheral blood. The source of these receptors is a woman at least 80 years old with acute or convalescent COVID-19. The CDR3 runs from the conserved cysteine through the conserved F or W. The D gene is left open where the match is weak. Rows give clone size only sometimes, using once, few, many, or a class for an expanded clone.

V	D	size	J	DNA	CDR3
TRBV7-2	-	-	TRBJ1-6	TGTGCCAGCAGCGAAACCAACAAGTCACCCCTCCACTTT	CASSETNKSPLHF
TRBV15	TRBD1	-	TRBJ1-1	TGTGCCACACGACAGGGGGTGAACACTGAAGCTTTCTTT	CATRQGVNTEAFF
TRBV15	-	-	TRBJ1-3	TGTGCCACCAGCAGAGATCAGACAGGAAACACCATATATTTT	CATSRDQTGNTIYF
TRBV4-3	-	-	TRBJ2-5	TGCGCCAGCAGCCAAGATTATTACCAAGAGACCCAGTACTTC	CASSQDYYQETQYF
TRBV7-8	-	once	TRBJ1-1	TGTGCCAGCAGTTTAACAGGTATTGAAGCTTTCTTT	CASSLTGIEAFF
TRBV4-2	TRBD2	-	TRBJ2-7	TGTGCCAGCAGCCAAGGGGGGGGAGCGGGAGGATTATACGAGCAGTACTTC	CASSQGGGAGGLYEQYF
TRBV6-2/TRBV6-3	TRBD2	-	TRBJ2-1	TGTGCCAGCAGTCCCCAGGGGGCCACTAGCGGGATATACAATGAGCAGTTCTTC	CASSPQGATSGIYNEQFF
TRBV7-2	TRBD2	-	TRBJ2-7	TGTGCCAGCAGCCCGCCGGCTAGCGGGGGTTACGAGCAGTACTTC	CASSPPASGGYEQYF
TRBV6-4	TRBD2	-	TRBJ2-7	TGTGCCAGCAGTGACCTAGGAAGGGAGCGGGGGGCTCTTTTCCCCTCCTACGAGCAGTACTTC	CASSDLGRERGALFPSYEQYF
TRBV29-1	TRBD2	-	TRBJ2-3	TGCAGCGTTGAAGGAGGGCTAGCGGGGACTGATAGCACAGATACGCAGTATTTT	CSVEGGLAGTDSTDTQYF
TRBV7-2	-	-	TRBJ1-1	TGTGCCAGCAGCTCCCTTAGTGGGGGGGCCTCTGAAGCTTTCTTT	CASSSLSGGASEAFF
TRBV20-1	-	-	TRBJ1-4	TGCAGTGCCTTGGGGGGTGAAAAACTGTTTTTT	CSALGGEKLFF
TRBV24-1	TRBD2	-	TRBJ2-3	TGTGCCACCAGTGATGATTATAGCGGGAGTGCCACAGATACGCAGTATTTT	CATSDDYSGSATDTQYF
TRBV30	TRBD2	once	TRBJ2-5	TGTGCCTGGAGTGTAAGACGGGGGGGCCTAGTGACCCAGTACTTC	CAWSVRRGGLVTQYF
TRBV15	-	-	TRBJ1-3	TGTGCCACCAGCAGAGTAGGGGTCCTTTCTGGAAACACCATATATTTT	CATSRVGVLSGNTIYF
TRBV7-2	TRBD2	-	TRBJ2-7	TGTGCCAGCAGCCCCCTTCCTGGGGCGGGGGGGGCCTACGAGCAGTACTTC	CASSPLPGAGGAYEQYF
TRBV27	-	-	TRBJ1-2	TGTGCCAGCAGTTTGGCGGGGGGCAGCTATGGCTACACCTTC	CASSLAGGSYGYTF